This entry describes one T cell receptor (beta chain). Its antigen is unknown. Per-base qualities were not stored, and no clone one base away is much larger. The data stem from a study of Graves' ophthalmopathy and Graves' hyperthyroidism (dated by TCRdb to the late 2010s). With regard to the full study: Peripheral blood was collected at initial diagnosis, before any treatment. An independent validation cohort was composed of some 19 hyperthyroidism patients and around 15 patients who later progressed from hyperthyroidism to ophthalmopathy. In more than five hyperthyroidism patients, T-cell repertoires of thyroid tissue and blood were compared. Following sample collection, hyperthyroidism patients were given methimazole at a starting dose of 30 mg daily, and ophthalmopathy patients were given high-dose intravenous methylprednisolone. To explore V-J signatures distinguishing ophthalmopathy from hyperthyroidism, a discovery set of more than 95 patients (roughly 42 ophthalmopathy, some 57 stable hyperthyroidism) was enrolled. In total, some 130 blood samples were TCR-sequenced: approximately 42 ophthalmopathy, over 70 hyperthyroidism and about 17 hyperthyroidism-to-ophthalmopathy patients. The study used signatures of the TCR beta repertoire to tell Graves' ophthalmopathy apart from Graves' hyperthyroidism and to predict which patients would progress to ophthalmopathy.

Ophthalmopathy patients were characterized by moderately to severely active disease, a Clinical Activity Score of at least 3, a NOSPECS grade of at least 4, and a disease duration under 3 months. Patients with other autoimmune diseases, uncontrolled infections, pregnancy or lactation were excluded. Diagnosis was based on clinical symptoms, serum thyroxine, TRAb, thyroid ultrasound and orbital computed tomography. Ficoll-Paque density gradient centrifugation was used to isolate PBMCs from approximately 10 ml of fresh peripheral blood. Total RNA was extracted using Trizol reagent, and RNA quality was checked on an Agilent 2100 Bioanalyzer. Sequences MGHDK (CDR1) and SYGVNS (CDR2) are obtained from the germline V gene. Including cysteine and phenylalanine, the CDR3 has 11 amino acids. Only the CDR3 portion is preserved as DNA: 33 bases, with reading frame beginning at the first base. Trimming at the junction amounts to 11 bases on V and 4 bases on J, and the germline ends lie 11 bases apart.

The research as a whole found: Ophthalmopathy was separated from stable hyperthyroidism by the 13-signature model with roughly 88% sensitivity and just under 84% specificity in cross-validation and with 80%/75% in the test set. Most of the expanded thyroid clonotypes with a frequency above 0.001 were also detected in blood, and it was suggested that the thyroid immune response may be reflected by blood repertoires. In validation, the model predicted ophthalmopathy progression with 55% to 71% sensitivity and about 77% specificity; some 13 predicted patients were CT-confirmed with GO in a median of around 6 months. No statistical method was used to predetermine the sample size, and group allocation was not hidden from the investigators.

For repertoire sequencing, the TCR beta CDR3 regions were amplified from RNA transcripts. A first-round RT-PCR used HTBI primers with the Qiagen OneStep RT-PCR kit, followed by a second-round multiplex PCR, size selection and purification. Libraries were sequenced on an Illumina HiSeq2000 using paired-end 100 bp reads. The source study handled its data this way. SOAPnuke was used to process the reads, throwing out any read that had adapters, had uncalled bases, had a mean Phred below 15, or lacked an exact constant-primer or identifier match. COPE v1.2.5 was used to merge high-quality paired reads. Clonotypes were defined as unique nucleotide sequences and were aligned to IMGT TRB V, D and J references using MiTCR v1.1. The analysis was limited to V-J combinations with a frequency above 0.0001, which together covered 99.2% of the repertoires. For each V-J combination, a TCR clonal expansion and chaos score was defined as F50 clonal expansion divided by the chaos observed in the TCRdist matrix. Welch's t-statistics and random forest were used to reduce features to 10 to 15 V-J combinations, which were fed into a naive Bayes classifier. The similarity between thyroid and blood repertoires was quantified using the Morisita-Horn index. Starting from the raw public reads, TCRdb applied fastp trimming at Q25, assembled clones with MiXCR and retained in-frame beta chains. CDR3 protein sequences are deduplicated, and each keeps its most common genes and DNA. The V and J calls and clone size come from TCRdb's table, not from the authors' own analysis. The sample contains some 750,000 distinct CDR3 sequences, roughly two fifths of them found a single time. The top ten clones comprise 44% of the sample.

Sample: peripheral blood. Recombination joined TRBV25-1 with TRBJ1-2, and the D gene may be TRBD1, 5 bases matching. The TCR comes from an adult man with Graves' ophthalmopathy. The nucleotide sequence reads as follows: TGTGCCGAACGGGGCAGCTATGGCTACACCTTC. Its coded protein is CAERGSYGYTF.